These 8 T cell receptor beta chains were sequenced from one sample in a study of blood T cell repertoires in COVID-19. TCRdb keeps only in-frame clones here, not all; method: immunoSEQ multiplex PCR. The repertoire has about 300,000 clones, approximately 85% of them found once; the top ten carry more than 2%. The sample consisted of PBMCs or T cells enriched from blood (not recorded which). All receptors come from a man aged 25-45 years who had recovered from COVID-19.

For this clone: At the DNA level, this CDR3 is encoded by other sequences in the same sample as well. The V and J genes are TRBV9 and TRBJ2-5; 10 bases agree with TRBD2. V trimming: 0 bases; J trimming: 3 bases; junction bases outside the gene matches: 2. The CDR3 sequence is 15 residues long. Germline loops: CDR1 SGDLS, CDR2 YYNGEE. This CDR3 is CASSVGLAGEETQYF. The CDR3 region has the DNA TGTGCCAGCAGCGTAGGGCTAGCGGGGGAAGAGACCCAGTACTTC.

Only a few counts were recorded for this clone. J is TRBJ1-2 and V is TRBV19, with 7 bases aligning to TRBD1. CDR3 length: 13 residues. V lost 6 bases to trimming and J lost 7 bases; unmatched junction nucleotides: 8. Germline assignment: CDR1 LNHDA and CDR2 SQIVND (reference sequence). CDR3 loop: CASSLLGGSGYTF. Written as DNA, the CDR3 is TGTGCCAGTAGCCTGCTAGGGGGCTCTGGCTACACCTTC.

The chain carries TRBV27 and TRBJ1-2, with a weak D call TRBD1 (6 bases). V gave up 6 bases and J gave up 4 bases, with 12 bases separating them. Germline V gene data show CDR1 as MNHEY and CDR2 as SMNVEV (reference sequence). This CDR3 has 13 amino acids. The CDR3 spells CASSDLGAYGYTF. CDR3 nucleotide sequence: TGTGCCAGCAGCGACTTGGGGGCCTATGGCTACACCTTC.

This clone was seen at least ten times. The CDR3 reads CASSPHEEQHYEQYF. The DNA of the CDR3 is TGTGCCAGCAGCCCGCACGAAGAACAGCACTACGAGCAGTACTTC. The V gene is TRBV9, the J gene TRBJ2-7, with D unresolved. CDR3 length: 15 residues. The germline CDR1 and CDR2 sequences are SGDLS and YYNGEE. V lost 4 bases to trimming and J lost 3 bases, with 17 bases between them.

The chain is built from TRBV5-1 and TRBJ1-4, with TRBD1 matching 10 bases. V lost 4 bases and J lost 8; bases outside the gene matches: 11. The CDR3 is 16 residues long. CDR1 and CDR2 from the germline V gene are SGHRS and YFSETQ. CDR3: CASSPGQGVRGEKLFF. The CDR3 DNA reads TGCGCCAGCAGCCCCGGACAGGGGGTGAGGGGAGAAAAACTGTTTTTT. The full variable domain, rest sourced from reference TRBV5-1 and TRBJ1-4, is KAGVTQTPRYLIKTRGQQVTLSCSPISGHRSVSWYQQTPGQGLQFLFEYFSETQRNKGNFPGRFSGRQFSNSRSEMNVSTLELGDSALYLCASSPGQGVRGEKLFFGSGTQLSVL.

This clone was recorded once. This rearrangement joins TRBV6-2 or TRBV6-3 to TRBJ1-5, with D possibly matching TRBD1 (6 bases). Germline CDR1 and CDR2: MNHEY and SVGEGT. The CDR3 loop spans 18 amino acids. The V gene lost 2 bases and the J gene lost 0 bases, with 17 bases spanning the gap. The CDR3 nucleotides read TGTGCCAGCAGTTACATGTCCCAGACAGGATTTAGCAATCAGCCCCAGCATTTT. Translated, it gives CASSYMSQTGFSNQPQHF.

The chain couples TRBV3-1 (or the pseudogene TRBV3-2) to TRBJ2-7, with D possibly being TRBD2 (6 bases). CDR1 and CDR2 (germline): LGHDT, YNNKEL (reference sequence). The germline V and J ends were trimmed by 3 bases and 2 bases, with 8 bases remaining between them. The CDR3 contains 13 residues. Written as DNA, the CDR3 is TGTGCCAGCAGCCATGGGGGGACCTACGAGCAGTACTTC. This sequence encodes CASSHGGTYEQYF.

This clone was counted a few times. This chain links TRBV30 with TRBJ1-6; 8 positions agree with TRBD1. The CDR3 spans 13 residues. The junction had 1 base not matched to a gene; V was cut back by 8 bases and J by 1 base. Germline lookup yields CDR1 GTSNPN and CDR2 SVGIG (reference sequence). CDR3 in DNA: TGTGCCGGACAGGGATCCTATAATTCACCCCTCCACTTT. Protein sequence: CAGQGSYNSPLHF.